Listed below are T cell receptor beta chains from one sample, sequenced in a study of molecular identifiers for immune sequencing clone quantification. From the PCR reads, TCRdb called clonotypes with MiXCR, one entry per CDR3 protein. The sample carries 460,000 or so distinct CDR3 sequences, about 22% recorded once. Sequencing input: naive CD8+ T cells from blood, with Jurkat cell RNA spiked in. These receptors came from a human donor in good health. Some libraries in this study had Jurkat cell RNA spiked in. The CDR3 runs from the conserved cysteine through the conserved F or W. The D gene is left open where the match is weak. Size values are once, few and many counts, or a class for expanded clones, and some rows have none.

abundance,v_gene,j_gene,d_gene,CDR3aa,CDR3nt
many,TRBV27,TRBJ2-1,TRBD2,CASSSGLAGPSYNEQFF,TGTGCCAGCAGTTCAGGACTAGCGGGGCCCTCCTACAATGAGCAGTTCTTC
few,TRBV24-1,TRBJ2-1,NA,CATSHYNEQFF,TGTGCCACGTCTCACTACAATGAGCAGTTCTTC
NA,TRBV20-1,TRBJ2-7,NA,CSAKQVNEQYF,TGCAGTGCTAAACAAGTCAACGAGCAGTACTTC
NA,TRBV5-6,TRBJ2-7,TRBD2,CASSLQWGGSDEQYF,TGTGCCAGCAGCCTGCAGTGGGGGGGTAGCGACGAGCAGTACTTC
few,TRBV7-2,TRBJ2-1,NA,CASSLVLATSSYNEQFF,TGTGCCAGCAGCTTAGTTTTAGCTACAAGCTCCTACAATGAGCAGTTCTTC
many,TRBV2,TRBJ1-3,NA,CASSEASGFSGNTIYF,TGTGCCAGCAGTGAAGCTAGCGGATTCTCTGGAAACACCATATATTTT
many,TRBV21-1,TRBJ1-5,NA,CASSTPGSKSNQPQHF,TGTGCCAGCAGCACCCCAGGGTCGAAGAGCAATCAGCCCCAGCATTTT
NA,TRBV11-3,TRBJ2-2,NA,CASSSWGGELFF,TGTGCCAGCAGCTCGTGGGGCGGGGAGCTGTTTTTT
few,TRBV6-2/TRBV6-3,TRBJ1-2,NA,CASSFFEWGRKYGYTF,TGTGCCAGCAGTTTTTTCGAGTGGGGACGGAAATATGGCTACACCTTC
many,TRBV14,TRBJ1-2,TRBD1,CASSPDRARGYTF,TGTGCCAGCAGCCCCGACAGGGCGCGAGGCTACACCTTC
few,TRBV7-9,TRBJ2-2,NA,CASSLRETNTGELFF,TGTGCCAGCAGCCTCAGGGAAACGAACACCGGGGAGCTGTTTTTT
NA,TRBV7-9,TRBJ2-5,NA,CASSLTGWDQETQYF,TGTGCCAGCAGCTTAACCGGTTGGGACCAAGAGACCCAGTACTTC
many,TRBV7-2,TRBJ2-7,NA,CASSFWGLEQYF,TGTGCCAGCAGCTTTTGGGGCCTCGAGCAGTACTTC
many,TRBV7-2,TRBJ2-7,NA,CASSLITGNEQYF,TGTGCCAGCAGCTTAATTACAGGGAACGAGCAGTACTTC
many,TRBV4-1,TRBJ1-5,NA,CASSQEGVGNQPQHF,TGCGCCAGCAGCCAAGAGGGGGTGGGCAATCAGCCCCAGCATTTT
NA,TRBV6-5,TRBJ2-7,NA,CASNRDIYEQYF,TGTGCCAGCAACCGGGACATCTACGAGCAGTACTTC
NA,TRBV28,TRBJ2-5,NA,CASLGAPDGETQYF,TGTGCCAGCTTAGGTGCTCCAGACGGGGAGACCCAGTACTTC
many,TRBV7-9,TRBJ1-2,NA,CASSGDGAAHYGYTF,TGTGCCAGCAGCGGGGACGGAGCAGCGCACTATGGCTACACCTTC
many,TRBV14,TRBJ2-7,NA,CASSPTASSYEQYF,TGTGCCAGCAGCCCCACGGCGAGCTCCTACGAGCAGTACTTC
NA,TRBV6-6,TRBJ2-5,TRBD2,CASSYERLAETQYF,TGTGCCAGCAGTTACGAACGACTAGCGGAGACCCAGTACTTC
many,TRBV28,TRBJ2-7,NA,CASSFHRVDEQYF,TGTGCCAGCAGTTTCCACAGGGTTGACGAGCAGTACTTC
few,TRBV30,TRBJ2-3,NA,CAWSVLGPTDTQYF,TGTGCCTGGAGTGTACTAGGGCCCACAGATACGCAGTATTTT
NA,TRBV4-3,TRBJ1-4,TRBD1,CASSPMGQGPTNEKLFF,TGCGCCAGCAGCCCCATGGGACAGGGTCCAACTAATGAAAAACTGTTTTTT
many,TRBV12-3/TRBV12-4,TRBJ1-3,TRBD1,CASSRTGGSGNTIYF,TGTGCCAGCAGTCGAACAGGGGGCTCTGGAAACACCATATATTTT
many,TRBV21-1,TRBJ2-3,NA,CASSRTSGGPDTDTQYF,TGTGCCAGCAGCAGGACTAGCGGGGGGCCTGACACAGATACGCAGTATTTT
NA,TRBV7-6,TRBJ2-7,NA,CASSLEGPEQYF,TGTGCCAGCAGCTTAGAAGGGCCCGAGCAGTACTTC
NA,TRBV11-2,TRBJ2-3,TRBD2,CASSLGTYLTSGRSDTQYF,TGTGCCAGCAGCTTAGGAACCTACCTGACTAGCGGGAGATCAGATACGCAGTATTTT
NA,TRBV20-1,TRBJ2-7,NA,CSAREVHSYEQYF,TGCAGTGCTAGAGAGGTTCACTCCTACGAGCAGTACTTC
NA,TRBV21-1,TRBJ2-2,NA,CASSPRDRAKTGELFF,TGTGCCAGCAGCCCACGGGACAGGGCGAAGACCGGGGAGCTGTTTTTT
NA,TRBV30,TRBJ2-7,NA,CAWSVRIFEGQYF,TGTGCCTGGAGTGTAAGGATCTTCGAGGGGCAGTACTTC
NA,TRBV30,TRBJ2-1,NA,CAWSVRDRSYNEQFF,TGTGCCTGGAGTGTACGTGACAGGTCCTACAATGAGCAGTTCTTC
few,TRBV18,TRBJ1-4,TRBD1,CASSPIGTGAATNEKLFF,TGTGCCAGCTCACCGATCGGGACAGGGGCCGCAACTAATGAAAAACTGTTTTTT
many,TRBV28,TRBJ2-3,NA,CASSLSTTGFGGSTDTQYF,TGTGCCAGCAGTTTATCTACTACCGGTTTCGGCGGGAGCACAGATACGCAGTATTTT
NA,TRBV6-5,TRBJ2-5,NA,CASSIAGTRRGQETQYF,TGTGCCAGCAGCATCGCCGGGACCCGGAGGGGCCAAGAGACCCAGTACTTC
many,TRBV5-5,TRBJ2-2,NA,CASTGTLNTGELFF,TGTGCCAGCACCGGGACACTGAACACCGGGGAGCTGTTTTTT
NA,TRBV19,TRBJ2-4,TRBD1,CASTSEGQGGKNIQYF,TGTGCCAGTACCTCCGAGGGACAGGGTGGCAAAAACATTCAGTACTTC
NA,TRBV3-1,TRBJ2-7,TRBD1,CASSQWSGTENHEQYF,TGTGCCAGCAGCCAATGGTCTGGGACAGAAAACCACGAGCAGTACTTC
NA,TRBV7-2,TRBJ2-6,TRBD2,CASSLGAAGGGSGANVLTF,TGTGCCAGCAGCTTAGGTGCAGCCGGCGGGGGCTCTGGGGCCAACGTCCTGACTTTC
many,TRBV20-1,TRBJ2-3,NA,CSARTWTATDTQYF,TGCAGTGCTAGAACATGGACTGCCACAGATACGCAGTATTTT
few,TRBV11-2,TRBJ2-1,TRBD2,CASSPRYGRAHNEQFF,TGTGCCAGCAGCCCCCGTTATGGGAGGGCGCACAATGAGCAGTTCTTC
few,TRBV7-9,TRBJ2-2,NA,CASSPLPRTSTGELFF,TGTGCCAGCAGCCCACTCCCACGGACTTCCACCGGGGAGCTGTTTTTT
NA,TRBV9,TRBJ2-7,TRBD1,CASSDGAGGEQYF,TGTGCCAGCAGCGACGGGGCAGGGGGTGAGCAGTACTTC
once,TRBV7-9,TRBJ2-5,NA,CASSPDPGVKETQYF,TGTGCCAGCAGCCCCGACCCAGGGGTTAAAGAGACCCAGTACTTC
many,TRBV7-6,TRBJ2-1,TRBD2,CASSLLDERGNEQFF,TGTGCCAGCAGCTTACTGGATGAGCGGGGGAATGAGCAGTTCTTC
NA,TRBV6-1,TRBJ2-3,NA,CASSEVGPTYTDTQYF,TGTGCCAGCAGTGAAGTAGGCCCCACGTACACAGATACGCAGTATTTT
many,TRBV20-1,TRBJ2-1,TRBD2,CSASLASYNEQFF,TGCAGTGCTTCACTAGCGTCCTACAATGAGCAGTTCTTC
few,TRBV13,TRBJ1-1,NA,CASSQEGVKNTEAFF,TGTGCCAGCAGCCAGGAGGGAGTAAAGAACACTGAAGCTTTCTTT
NA,TRBV12-3/TRBV12-4,TRBJ2-7,TRBD2,CASSLAGGGFSYEQYF,TGTGCCAGCAGTTTGGCGGGGGGGGGATTCTCCTACGAGCAGTACTTC
many,TRBV19,TRBJ2-7,NA,CASSMTGEQYF,TGTGCCAGTAGTATGACGGGCGAGCAGTACTTC
many,TRBV5-6,TRBJ1-1,TRBD1,CASSWTTGGDEAFF,TGTGCCAGCAGCTGGACCACAGGGGGCGATGAAGCTTTCTTT
few,TRBV10-1,TRBJ2-1,NA,CASSEIGPEQFF,TGCGCCAGCAGTGAGATTGGACCAGAGCAGTTCTTC
few,TRBV24-1,TRBJ2-1,TRBD2,CATGLAGVHEQFF,TGTGCCACCGGACTAGCGGGAGTTCATGAGCAGTTCTTC
many,TRBV6-5,TRBJ2-1,TRBD1,CASSYSRGQGVHNEQFF,TGTGCCAGCAGTTACTCGAGAGGACAGGGGGTCCACAATGAGCAGTTCTTC
many,TRBV5-4,TRBJ2-3,NA,CASSLDGSDTDTQYF,TGTGCCAGCAGCTTGGACGGGAGTGACACAGATACGCAGTATTTT